The 30 T cell receptor beta chains below all came from one sample that was sequenced in a study of Graves' ophthalmopathy and Graves' hyperthyroidism. The sequenced template was RNA, covering the TCR beta CDR3 region. HTBI primers were used in a first-round RT-PCR, which preceded a second-round multiplex PCR. TCRdb reanalysed the multiplex PCR reads using MiXCR and keeps one entry per CDR3 protein. The sample lists over a million distinct CDR3 sequences; 35% to 40% were seen once. The material sequenced was peripheral blood or thyroid tissue (not recorded which). These receptors came from an adult man with Graves' hyperthyroidism.

This clonotype appeared a few times. At one boundary the junction diverges from the germline segment, which might be a read error. This chain connects TRBV7-2 to TRBJ1-3; unclear D gene. The CDR3 is 15 residues long. Germline CDR1 reads SGHTA; CDR2 reads FQGNSA. Here the CDR3 reads CASSQAWGSGNTIYF. The CDR3 DNA is TGCGCCAGCAGCCAAGCCTGGGGCTCTGGAAACACCATATATTTT.

The V and J genes are TRBV30 and TRBJ1-2; D is uncertain. Trimming took 3 bases from V and 8 from J, leaving 10 bases between them. The CDR3 loop spans 11 amino acids. CDR1 is GTSNPN, CDR2 SVGIG, per germline (reference sequence). The CDR3 loop reads CAWSALEGYTF. Here the CDR3 DNA reads TGTGCCTGGAGCGCATTGGAGGGCTACACCTTC.

There are many counts of this clonotype. This sequence joins TRBV7-9 and TRBJ2-2; 10 nucleotides align to TRBD2. This CDR3 comprises 14 residues. The germline V gene has CDR1 SEHNR and CDR2 FQNEAQ (reference sequence). V shed 5 bases, J shed 6 bases, and the junction held 3 bases outside the gene matches. This chain's CDR3 is CASSPSGSAGELFF. The DNA of the CDR3 is TGTGCCAGCAGCCCTAGCGGGAGCGCCGGGGAGCTGTTTTTT. Based on the CDR3 plus reference TRBV7-9 and TRBJ2-2, the full variable domain is DTGVSQNPRHKITKRGQNVTFRCDPISEHNRLYWYRQTLGQGPEFLTYFQNEAQLEKSRLLSDRFSAERPKGSFSTLEIQRTEQGDSAMYLCASSPSGSAGELFFGEGSRLTVL.

The rearrangement uses TRBV29-1 and TRBJ1-5; D is possibly TRBD1 (6 bases). With 8 bases removed from V and 2 bases from J, the gap between germline ends came to 16 bases. The CDR3 extends over 14 amino acids. Germline lookup yields CDR1 SQVTM and CDR2 ANQGSEA. CDR3 sequence reads: CSQEFAGGNQPQHF. The CDR3 DNA sequence: TGCAGCCAAGAGTTCGCAGGGGGCAATCAGCCCCAGCATTTT.

The chain joins TRBV7-7 to TRBJ2-7; 10 bases fit TRBD1. The CDR3 spans 15 residues. Trimming removed 5 bases from V and 4 bases from J; junction bases left unmatched: 8. Per germline, CDR1 SSHAT and CDR2 FNYEAQ (reference sequence). The CDR3: CASSPRGTGEYEQYF. The CDR3 DNA is TGTGCCAGCAGCCCACGCGGGACAGGGGAGTACGAGCAGTACTTC.

This clonotype appeared a few times. The CDR3 reads CASSTGGFGYTF. Here the CDR3 DNA reads TGTGCCAGCAGTACAGGGGGCTTTGGCTACACCTTC. The chain carries TRBV27 and TRBJ1-2; 9 bases map to TRBD1. V shed 5 bases and J 7 bases; nucleotides not matched to a gene: 2. The germline CDR1 and CDR2 sequences are MNHEY and SMNVEV (reference sequence). This CDR3 is 12 amino acids long.

The rearrangement links TRBV13 to TRBJ2-7, with 12 bases matching TRBD2. Per germline, CDR1 PRHDT and CDR2 FYEKMQ (reference sequence). Germline trimming cut 5 bases from V and 1 base from J; bases unmatched to any gene: 6. This CDR3 spans 16 amino acids. CDR3 amino acids: CASSPGLAGMSYEQYF. The DNA of the CDR3 is TGTGCCAGCAGCCCAGGACTAGCGGGAATGTCCTACGAGCAGTACTTC.

This clonotype was detected only once. The chain has TRBV9 and TRBJ2-7, with D possibly being TRBD1 (5 bases). Germline CDR1 and CDR2: SGDLS and YYNGEE. The CDR3 sequence is 11 residues long. Trimming shortened V by 0 bases and J by 7 bases, and 5 bases separated the two germline ends. The CDR3 DNA reads as TGTGCCAGCAGCGTAGCAGGGGAGCAGTACTTC. It yields the protein CASSVAGEQYF.

This clonotype was detected only a few times. The CDR3 does not close with the conserved phenylalanine or tryptophan, likely indicating a read error. Because the CDR3's place on the DNA is in doubt, the DNA is left out and the CDR3 is given as listed by TCRdb. The chain couples TRBV29-1 to TRBJ1-1; TRBD1 is the table's D call and was not checked against the DNA. 11 amino acids form the CDR3, both terminal residues included. Germline V gives CDR1 SQVTM, CDR2 ANQGSEA. The CDR3 region is CSVEENTRGSY.

V usage is TRBV7-9 and J usage is TRBJ1-4, with a tentative D call TRBD1 (6 bases). Looked up from germline, CDR1 is SEHNR and CDR2 is FQNEAQ (reference sequence). The CDR3 totals 14 residues. V gave up 4 bases and J gave up 6 bases, with 12 bases separating them. The CDR3 coding sequence is TGTGCCAGCAGCTGGCAGGGGCCTTATGAAAAACTGTTTTTT. Translating it yields CASSWQGPYEKLFF.

Ten or more counts support this clonotype. The chain recombines TRBV4-3 with TRBJ2-7, with D hard to call. V lost 0 bases to trimming and J lost 1 base, with 10 bases between them. CDR1 and CDR2 from the germline V gene are LGHNA and YSLEER. The length of the CDR3 is 15 residues. CDR3 nucleotide sequence: TGCGCCAGCAGCCAAGATCCAGGTGGGTCCTACGAGCAGTACTTC. It translates to CASSQDPGGSYEQYF.

The rearrangement uses TRBV7-8 and TRBJ2-7, with TRBD1 matching over 9 bases. J gave up 6 bases and V 2 bases, and 8 bases lay outside the gene matches. CDR1 is SGHVS, CDR2 FQNEAQ, per germline. The CDR3 sequence is 15 residues long. CDR3 region: CASSLMGQGFSEQYF. In DNA, the CDR3 is TGTGCCAGCAGCTTAATGGGACAGGGCTTCTCCGAGCAGTACTTC.

Note on this clonotype: A junction boundary mismatches the germline segment, possibly from a read error. The V call is TRBV7-3, the J call TRBJ2-7; TRBD2 might be the D (5 bases). The germline V gene encodes CDR1 SGHTA and CDR2 FQGTGA. The CDR3 is made up of 15 amino acids. The DNA for the CDR3 is TGTGCCAGCAACTTACGGGGAGCGGCCCCCTACGAGCAGTACTTC. Residues: CASNLRGAAPYEQYF.

This clonotype was seen at least ten times. The J gene is TRBJ1-5, the V gene TRBV20-1; D is perhaps TRBD1 (6 bases). The germline V gene encodes CDR1 DFQATT and CDR2 SNEGSKA (reference sequence). This CDR3 contains 12 residues. Trimming removed 5 bases at V and 5 bases at J, with 10 bases between. The CDR3 sequence: CSAVNRDQPQHF. The CDR3 nucleotides read TGCAGTGCTGTAAACAGGGATCAGCCCCAGCATTTT.

This clonotype was observed many times. The chain is built from TRBV4-1 and TRBJ2-7, with TRBD2 as a possible D gene (5 bases). Per the germline V gene, CDR1 is MGHRA and CDR2 is YSYEKL. This CDR3 contains 14 residues. V was trimmed by 2 bases and J by 0 bases, leaving 8 bases between them. The CDR3 sequence is CASSQWESSYEQYF. DNA for the CDR3: TGCGCCAGCAGCCAATGGGAGAGCTCCTACGAGCAGTACTTC.

For this clonotype: Just one base apart from a much larger clone, this may be a read error. This rearrangement joins TRBV9 to TRBJ2-7; D is ambiguous. The CDR3 has 13 residues. Trimming left V 4 bases short and J 3 bases short, with 11 bases between. CDR1 is SGDLS and CDR2 is YYNGEE in the germline V gene. The CDR3 reads CASSPVLDYEQYF. In DNA, the CDR3 is TGTGCCAGCAGCCCCGTGTTAGACTACGAGCAGTACTTC.

This clonotype was counted ten times or more. This chain links TRBV2 with TRBJ2-7; D remains unclear. Germline V gene sequence: CDR1 SNHLY, CDR2 FYNNEI. This CDR3 has 14 amino acids. V lost 4 bases to trimming and J lost 2 bases, with 12 bases between them. The CDR3 reads CASSVVVGTYEQYF. The CDR3 DNA reads TGTGCCAGCAGTGTCGTAGTCGGTACCTACGAGCAGTACTTC.

This clonotype has a handful of counts. V usage is TRBV12-3 or TRBV12-4 and J usage is TRBJ2-2, with a tentative D call TRBD1 (5 bases). The germline V and J ends were trimmed by 6 bases and 7 bases, with 12 bases remaining between them. The CDR3 runs 13 residues. The CDR3 is CASRSGQGGELFF. In DNA form, the CDR3 reads TGTGCCAGCAGATCAGGGCAAGGCGGGGAGCTGTTTTTT.

Regarding this clonotype: One end of the junction fails to match germline, which may point to a read error. In DNA, the CDR3 is TGTGCCAGCAGCCAAGACAACTTC. It is translated as CASSQDNF. This chain connects TRBV4-1 to TRBJ2-7; no definite D call. Per germline, CDR1 MGHRA and CDR2 YSYEKL. This CDR3 spans 8 amino acids.

This clonotype was seen at least ten times. The chain is built from TRBV4-1 and TRBJ1-4; possibly TRBD1 for D (5 bases). The CDR3 has 11 amino acids. The germline V and J ends were trimmed by 7 bases and 9 bases, with 9 bases remaining between them. The germline CDR1 and CDR2 sequences are MGHRA and YSYEKL. The CDR3 sequence: CASNKGQKLFF. CDR3 DNA sequence: TGCGCCAGCAATAAGGGGCAAAAACTGTTTTTT.

The V gene is TRBV29-1, the J gene TRBJ2-5; TRBD2 agrees at 13 bases. The germline V gene has CDR1 SQVTM and CDR2 ANQGSEA. There are 14 residues in the CDR3. V was pared by 6 bases and J by 5 bases, with 6 bases of the junction left unmatched. CDR3 nucleotides: TGCAGCGTAGGGACTAGCGGGGTGGGGGAGACCCAGTACTTC. It specifies CSVGTSGVGETQYF.

This clonotype was seen ten or more times. V is TRBV12-3 or TRBV12-4 and J is TRBJ1-6; D unclear. This CDR3 is 14 amino acids long. Trimming left V 0 bases short and J 6 bases short, with 6 bases between. In DNA form, the CDR3 reads TGTGCCAGCAGTTTAGCAGCACGTAATTCACCCCTCCACTTT. It codes for CASSLAARNSPLHF.

A few counts support this clonotype. Given a much more abundant clone one base away, this may be a read error. The V and J genes are TRBV15 and TRBJ1-1; no clear D. Trimming left V 3 bases short and J 2 bases short, with 4 bases between. The CDR3 loop spans 12 amino acids. Germline loops: CDR1 LNHNV, CDR2 YYDKDF (reference sequence). The CDR3: CATSRANTEAFF. For the CDR3, the DNA is TGTGCCACCAGCAGGGCTAACACTGAAGCTTTCTTT. Complete variable domain (other parts from reference TRBV15 and TRBJ1-1): DAMVIQNPRYQVTQFGKPVTLSCSQTLNHNVMYWYQQKSSQAPKLLFHYYDKDFNNEADTPDNFQSRRPNTSFCFLDIRSPGLGDTAMYLCATSRANTEAFFGQGTRLTVV.

In its sample, this clonotype was seen many times. The chain carries TRBV10-2 and TRBJ2-6, with TRBD1 identical over 7 bases. The germline V gene has CDR1 WSHSY and CDR2 SAAADI. V trimming: 6 bases; J trimming: 0 bases; junction bases outside the gene matches: 2. The CDR3 is 15 amino acids. This CDR3 is CASRYRGSGANVLTF. In DNA form, the CDR3 reads TGCGCCAGCAGATACAGGGGCTCTGGGGCCAACGTCCTGACTTTC.

The chain is built from TRBV6-5 and TRBJ1-2; D is ambiguous. This CDR3 contains 13 residues. Germline CDR1 is MNHEY and CDR2 is SVGAGI. The ends were cut back, 5 bases at V and 4 bases at J, with 11 bases in the middle. CDR3 residues: CASSEDLFYGYTF. The CDR3 nucleotides read TGTGCCAGCAGTGAGGACCTCTTCTATGGCTACACCTTC.

CDR3 in DNA: TGTGACCTGGAGCCCCAGCATTTT. Translating it yields CDLEPQHF. This chain uses TRBV25-1 with TRBJ1-5; D remains ambiguous. Per germline, CDR1 MGHDK and CDR2 SYGVNS. The CDR3 length is 8 residues.

This rearrangement joins TRBV10-3 to TRBJ1-1, with D hard to call. CDR1 and CDR2 from the germline V gene are ENHRY and SYGVKD. V lost 5 bases and J 3 bases, leaving 4 bases between the germline ends. CDR3 size: 11 residues. CDR3 bases: TGTGCCATCAGTTCGGACACTGAAGCTTTCTTT. As protein: CAISSDTEAFF.

At least ten counts were recorded for this clonotype. The chain combines TRBV29-1 with TRBJ2-5; no clear D gene. V lost 8 bases, J lost 4 bases, and 11 bases lay in between. This CDR3 region has 11 residues. Germline V gene data show CDR1 as SQVTM and CDR2 as ANQGSEA. The CDR3 DNA follows: TGCAGCATCGAACGAGGAGAGACCCAGTACTTC. The encoded protein is CSIERGETQYF.

The chain recombines TRBV20-1 with TRBJ1-6, with D maybe TRBD1 (6 bases). This CDR3 region has 12 residues. The V end was cut by 4 bases, the J end by 13 bases, with 14 bases between. CDR1 and CDR2 (germline): DFQATT, SNEGSKA (reference sequence). The CDR3 DNA reads as TGCAGTGCTACAGTAGGGGGATTCCCCCTCCACTTT. Its protein product is CSATVGGFPLHF.

The chain links TRBV29-1 to TRBJ1-1; D perhaps matches TRBD1 (5 bases). Germline V gene sequence: CDR1 SQVTM, CDR2 ANQGSEA. V shed 5 bases and J shed 1 base, with 17 bases lying between them. The CDR3 spans 15 residues. CDR3 loop: CSVRADGGGNTEAFF. The CDR3 region has the DNA TGCAGCGTTAGGGCAGACGGGGGAGGGAACACTGAAGCTTTCTTT. The whole variable domain, remainder taken from reference TRBV29-1 and TRBJ1-1, is SAVISQKPSRDICQRGTSLTIQCQVDSQVTMMFWYRQQPGQSLTLIATANQGSEATYESGFVIDKFPISRPNLTFSTLTVSNMSPEDSSIYLCSVRADGGGNTEAFFGQGTRLTVV.